The TCR beta chain under discussion was sequenced for a study of T cells in Graves' hyperthyroidism and ophthalmopathy. Study-level points and caveats: Expanded thyroid clonotypes (above 0.001) were mostly also found in blood. The model's output predicted ophthalmopathy at a median of approximately 6.5 months prior to onset. A 13 V-J signature model discriminated ophthalmopathy versus stable hyperthyroidism.

For the diagnoses, clinical symptoms, serum thyroxine and TRAb, thyroid ultrasound and orbital computed tomography were used. This clonotype was seen ten or more times. No antigen is known for it. From germline, CDR1 is SGDLS and CDR2 YYNGEE. This CDR3 region has 15 residues. The ends lost 2 bases at V and 7 bases at J; junction bases unmatched: 6. Amplification yielded TCR beta CDR3 regions, with RNA transcripts as the source. The TCR CDR3 was amplified in a first-round RT-PCR using the HTBI primer set. TCRdb reanalysed the multiplex PCR reads using MiXCR and keeps one entry per CDR3 protein. The sample lists around 660,000 distinct CDR3 sequences, approximately 42% occurring once.

The clonotype originates from an adult man with Graves' disease, either hyperthyroidism or ophthalmopathy (not recorded which). The specimen was peripheral blood or thyroid tissue (not recorded which). The J gene is TRBJ1-4, the V gene TRBV9; 9 bases align to TRBD1. CDR3 residues: CASSVRGTGREKLFF. In nucleotides, the CDR3 is TGTGCCAGCAGCGTTCGTGGGACAGGGCGTGAAAAACTGTTTTTT.